This T cell receptor beta chain originates from a study of blood T cell repertoires in COVID-19. Profiled with immunoSEQ multiplex PCR; TCRdb holds only in-frame clones, not every one. The table has some 100,000 clones, 75% to 85% seen once. The count of this clone is one. The junction had 3 bases not matched to a gene; V was cut back by 5 bases and J by 3 bases. CDR3 size: 13 residues. The germline V gene has CDR1 MNHEY and CDR2 SVGAGI. Sequenced input: peripheral blood. This sequence joins TRBV6-5 and TRBJ2-5; 7 bases fit TRBD2. This TCR was recovered from a human donor in a cohort sampled during active COVID-19. As DNA, the CDR3 is TGTGCCAGCAGTCCGGGACTAAAAGAGACCCAGTACTTC. This codes for CASSPGLKETQYF.